This record concerns one T cell receptor beta chain sequence. Original data processing: It was from reference gene primer amplification that nucleated cell counts were estimated. Sequencing was performed with immunoSEQ multiplex PCR; in TCRdb, only in-frame clones are kept and a portion is missing. The V and J calls and clone size are taken from that table; D and trimming were inferred from the DNA. This sample has some 230,000 clones; 86% occur once, and the top ten carry roughly 2.3%. CDR1 is GTSNPN, CDR2 SVGIG, per germline (reference sequence). The CDR3 loop spans 14 amino acids. The trim removed 2 bases at V and 3 bases at J, leaving 2 bases unmatched. The sample belongs to a study of blood T cell repertoires in COVID-19. Study information: COVID-19 samples collected from the United States, Italy and Spain covered acute and convalescent phases. The cDNA or gDNA used as material had been derived from T cells, B-cell-depleted T cells, or PBMCs.

V and J are TRBV30 and TRBJ2-3; 10 bases fit TRBD2. Sequenced: peripheral blood. This receptor was taken from a young man who had recovered from COVID-19. The CDR3 region is CAWSSGLATDTQYF. The CDR3 DNA reads as TGTGCCTGGAGTTCGGGACTAGCGACAGATACGCAGTATTTT.